This T cell receptor (beta chain) was obtained from a study of CD4+ T cells in melanoma. With respect to this clone: The antigen remains unidentified.

Data came from immunoSEQ multiplex PCR; TCRdb stores just in-frame clones and leaves some out. The sample includes 10,000 to 12,000 clones, about 60% of them seen just once. CDR1 is LGHNA, CDR2 YNFKEQ, per germline. Deletions cut 4 bases from V and 4 bases from J, with 14 bases between. This CDR3 region has 14 residues. Findings and limits, study-wide: A reported correlation linked neoantigen-specific CD4+ T cells to CD8+, macrophage and B cell function. Diverse differentiation states were reported for melanoma neoantigen-specific CD4+ T cells.

The TCR sequence derives from a human donor with melanoma. The sample was cells from a culture (not recorded whether cultured in vitro). The chain combines TRBV4-2 with TRBJ2-7; D is uncertain. This CDR3 is CASSPSLWGYEQYF. The CDR3 DNA reads TGTGCCAGCAGCCCGTCGCTATGGGGATACGAGCAGTACTTC.